The 8 T cell receptor beta chains in this list originate from one sample, sequenced in a study of T cells in localized non-small cell lung cancer. Some clones are missing from TCRdb's copy, which holds only in-frame ones; the method was immunoSEQ multiplex PCR. The repertoire holds about 1,300 clones, about a third seen once, with approximately 11% in the top ten. The sequenced sample was normal lung tissue next to the tumor, obtained before any cancer treatment. All receptors come from a man aged 35 to 70 with stage I lung adenocarcinoma.

The V gene is TRBV5-1, the J gene TRBJ2-7, with TRBD2 identical over 9 bases. The CDR3 has 15 amino acids. Germline assignment: CDR1 SGHRS and CDR2 YFSETQ. V gave up 4 bases and J gave up 0 bases; unmatched junction bases: 5. In nucleotides, the CDR3 is TGCGCCAGCAGCGGATCGGGACTAGCCTCCTACGAGCAGTACTTC. The encoded protein is CASSGSGLASYEQYF.

This clone was seen more than once but under ten times. The chain combines TRBV7-1 with TRBJ2-3; perhaps TRBD2 as D (5 bases). TRBV7-1 is classed as an ORF, of uncertain function. The ends were cut back, 4 bases at V and 7 bases at J, with 12 bases in the middle. The CDR3 is made up of 13 amino acids. CDR3 sequence reads: CASSFTAGNTQYF. DNA for the CDR3: TGTGCCAGCAGCTTTACGGCCGGGAATACGCAGTATTTT.

This clone was counted a few times. This chain uses TRBV6-4 with TRBJ2-3; TRBD1 matches at 9 bases. Germline CDR1 is MRHNA and CDR2 is SNTAGT. Trimming took 5 bases from V and 3 from J; bases not matched to a gene: 3. The CDR3 has 14 residues. The CDR3 here is CASSYGQGTDTQYF. The CDR3 region has the DNA TGTGCCAGCAGTTACGGACAGGGGACAGATACGCAGTATTTT.

The chain links TRBV11-3 to TRBJ1-6, with no clear D. V was pared by 4 bases and J by 7 bases, with 11 bases between. CDR1 SGHNT and CDR2 YENEEA come from the germline V gene. This CDR3 spans 14 amino acids. The CDR3 nucleotides read TGTGCCAGCAGCTCTCAACTGGCAAATTCACCCCTCCACTTT. This gives the protein CASSSQLANSPLHF.

The chain employs TRBV11-3 and TRBJ1-6; weak D call: TRBD1 (6 bases). The CDR3 totals 14 residues. Trimming pared 2 bases from V and 14 bases from J, leaving 16 bases between. CDR1 and CDR2 from the germline V gene are SGHNT and YENEEA. In DNA, the CDR3 is TGTGCCAGCAGCTTAAGGGACATGACGCGGACCCTCCACTTT. This translates into CASSLRDMTRTLHF.

This clone was seen only a few times. The chain joins TRBV11-3 to TRBJ1-2; TRBD1 matches 7 bases. Germline trimming cut 4 bases from V and 8 bases from J; bases unmatched to any gene: 25. CDR1 SGHNT and CDR2 YENEEA come from the germline V gene. CDR3 length: 19 residues. CDR3 in DNA: TGTGCCAGCAGCTCCCAAATTAGATTAACAGGGGACCCTCTTCGGGGCTACACCTTC. It yields the protein CASSSQIRLTGDPLRGYTF.

This clone was observed a handful of times. The chain uses TRBV15 and TRBJ2-1, with D possibly TRBD1 on 6 matching bases. The CDR3 extends over 14 amino acids. Germline lookup yields CDR1 LNHNV and CDR2 YYDKDF (reference sequence). Trimming shortened V by 5 bases and J by 6 bases, and 14 bases separated the two germline ends. The CDR3, as DNA: TGTGCCACCAGCCCGGGAAGGGGGAGCAATGAGCAGTTCTTC. Translating it yields CATSPGRGSNEQFF.

This clone was observed a handful of times. This chain connects TRBV11-3 to TRBJ2-1; possibly TRBD1 for D (5 bases). Trimming removed 5 bases at V and 6 bases at J, with 14 bases between. Germline CDR1 SGHNT, CDR2 YENEEA. CDR3 size: 14 residues. CDR3 nucleotide sequence: TGTGCCAGCAGCCACGTGGGGCCGGGCAATGAGCAGTTCTTC. Its protein product is CASSHVGPGNEQFF.